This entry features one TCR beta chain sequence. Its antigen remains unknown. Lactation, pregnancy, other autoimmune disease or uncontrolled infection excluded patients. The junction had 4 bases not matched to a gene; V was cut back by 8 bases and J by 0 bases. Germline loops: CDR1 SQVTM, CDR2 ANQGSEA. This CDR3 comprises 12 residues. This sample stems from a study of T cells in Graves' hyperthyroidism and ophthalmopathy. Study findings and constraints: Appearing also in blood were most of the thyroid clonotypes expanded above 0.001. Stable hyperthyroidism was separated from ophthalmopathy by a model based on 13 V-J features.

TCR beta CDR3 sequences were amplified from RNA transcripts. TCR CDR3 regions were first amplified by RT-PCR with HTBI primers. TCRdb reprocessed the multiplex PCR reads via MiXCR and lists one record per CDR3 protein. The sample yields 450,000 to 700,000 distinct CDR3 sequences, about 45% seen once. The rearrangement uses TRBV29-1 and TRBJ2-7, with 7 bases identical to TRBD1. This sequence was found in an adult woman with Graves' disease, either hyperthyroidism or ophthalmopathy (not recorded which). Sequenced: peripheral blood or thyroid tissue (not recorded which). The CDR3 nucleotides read TGCAGCTTCAACAGGGGCTCCTACGAGCAGTACTTC. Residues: CSFNRGSYEQYF.